Listed below are T cell receptor beta chains from one sample, sequenced in a study of T cell changes during pregnancy in multiple sclerosis. The method was immunoSEQ multiplex PCR; TCRdb's version includes in-frame clones alone and lacks a portion of them. The sample has under 75,000 clones, 93% seen once; the top ten hold 2.5% to 4%. The source was CD8+ T cells from peripheral blood mononuclear cells, collected in the second trimester of pregnancy. The receptors originated from a female donor with multiple sclerosis, enrolled in a pregnancy study. Each CDR3 is given with its conserved first and last residue. The D gene is left open where the match is weak. Size is stated for part of the rows, as once, few or many counts, or as a class when the clone is expanded.

d_call clone_size cdr3_length j_call v_call cdr3_nt cdr3_aa
TRBD1 NA 14 TRBJ1-2 TRBV28 TGTGCCAGCAGTTCGGACAGGGTGGCCGATGGCTACACCTTC CASSSDRVADGYTF
TRBD1 NA 15 TRBJ1-1 TRBV2 TGTGCCAGCAGTGCGACAGGGGGCCCGAACACTGAAGCTTTCTTT CASSATGGPNTEAFF
NA NA 13 TRBJ2-5 TRBV15 TGTGCCACCTGCCCCCGCAGCCAAGAGACCCAGTACTTC CATCPRSQETQYF
NA NA 18 TRBJ2-1 TRBV18 TGTGCCAGCTCACCCCGCTCTGCGGGCGGGTTCTCCTACAATGAGCAGTTCTTC CASSPRSAGGFSYNEQFF
NA NA 13 TRBJ1-1 TRBV29-1 TGCAGCGTTCTCCAGGGGCTAGGGACTGAAGCTTTCTTT CSVLQGLGTEAFF
TRBD2 NA 18 TRBJ2-1 TRBV19 TGTGCCAGTAGTGGACTAGGGACTAGCGGGAGGGGGTGGAATGAGCAGTTCTTC CASSGLGTSGRGWNEQFF
NA NA 12 TRBJ1-1 TRBV5-1 TGCGCCAGCCAGGGTCCGAACACTGAAGCTTTCTTT CASQGPNTEAFF
NA NA 18 TRBJ2-4 TRBV7-2 TGTGCCAGCAGCCCACCCCTTCAGCGAGGCCTAGCCAAAAACATTCAGTACTTC CASSPPLQRGLAKNIQYF
TRBD1 NA 15 TRBJ2-7 TRBV6-5 TGTGCCAGCAGTTACTCAAGGGACAGCTCCTACGAGCAGTACTTC CASSYSRDSSYEQYF
NA NA 13 TRBJ2-3 TRBV28 TGTGCCAGCAGTTTGACAGATTCTTATACGCAGTATTTT CASSLTDSYTQYF
NA once 13 TRBJ2-5 TRBV27 TGTGCCAGCAGGGAGGCGCTCCAAGAGACCCAGTACTTC CASREALQETQYF
NA NA 12 TRBJ1-1 TRBV30 TGTGCCTGGATCCAGGGCAGCACTGAAGCTTTCTTT CAWIQGSTEAFF
NA NA 14 TRBJ1-5 TRBV19 TGTGCCAGTACGCCCGCTAATAGCAATCAGCCCCAGCATTTT CASTPANSNQPQHF
NA NA 18 TRBJ2-7 TRBV11-2 TGTGCCAGCAGCCCGAAACCAGGGCCAATGGGAAGCTCCTACGAGCAGTACTTC CASSPKPGPMGSSYEQYF
NA NA 15 TRBJ1-1 TRBV19 TGTGCCAGTAGTTTCCTACCGGGAAGCGGGACTGAAGCTTTCTTT CASSFLPGSGTEAFF
TRBD1 NA 14 TRBJ2-7 TRBV28 TGTGCCAGCAGCCCGGGACAGGGGGCCTACGAGCAGTACTTC CASSPGQGAYEQYF
TRBD2 NA 15 TRBJ2-7 TRBV19 TGTGCCAGTAGTACCGGGACTAGCGGGTTCTACGAGCAGTACTTC CASSTGTSGFYEQYF
TRBD2 NA 15 TRBJ2-1 TRBV9 TGTGCCAGCAGCGATAGCGGGAGTGATTACAATGAGCAGTTCTTC CASSDSGSDYNEQFF
NA NA 14 TRBJ2-1 TRBV7-2 TGTGCCAGCAGCCTTAGTGGGGGCCGGCGCTACCAGTTCTTC CASSLSGGRRYQFF
TRBD2 NA 16 TRBJ2-3 TRBV6-5 TGTGCCAGCAGTTACTCGGCTAGCGGGAGTTCAGATACGCAGTATTTT CASSYSASGSSDTQYF
NA NA 12 TRBJ2-1 TRBV9 TGTGCCAGCAGCCAGGCTCTTAATGAGCAGTTCTTC CASSQALNEQFF
TRBD1 NA 17 TRBJ1-1 TRBV28 TGTGCCAGCAGTTTATCCTCTCTCGGGACAGGGAACACTGAAGCTTTCTTT CASSLSSLGTGNTEAFF
NA NA 14 TRBJ1-5 TRBV7-9 TGTGCCAGCAGCGTCGACAGCTTAAATCAGCCCCAGCATTTT CASSVDSLNQPQHF
NA NA 13 TRBJ1-5 TRBV9 TGTGCCAGCAGCGCCGGGGAGGGTCAGCCCCAGCATTTT CASSAGEGQPQHF
NA many 14 TRBJ1-2 TRBV19 TGTGCCAGTACCGTCAGGGGACGTAACTATGGCTACACCTTC CASTVRGRNYGYTF
TRBD1 few 17 TRBJ2-7 TRBV5-4 TGTGCCAGCAGCTTGGCTATGGGGACAGGGGGCAAGTACGAGCAGTACTTC CASSLAMGTGGKYEQYF
NA NA 12 TRBJ2-1 TRBV7-3 TGTGCCAGTAGCTCCATTTCCAATGAGCAGTTCTTC CASSSISNEQFF
NA NA 14 TRBJ2-7 TRBV6-5 TGTGCCAGCAGTTCGTCCCAGGGTCCCTACGAGCAGTACTTC CASSSSQGPYEQYF
NA once 16 TRBJ2-7 TRBV27 TGTGCCAGCAGTTCCTCGGGTTGGATCGATCCCTACGAGCAGTACTTC CASSSSGWIDPYEQYF
NA once 20 TRBJ1-1 TRBV18 TGTGCCAGCTCACCACCGTGGGCCAGATCAGGGACTTTCATGAACACTGAAGCTTTCTTT CASSPPWARSGTFMNTEAFF
TRBD2 NA 15 TRBJ2-3 TRBV7-6 TGTGCCAGCAGCCGACTAGCGGAGCGCACAGATACGCAGTATTTT CASSRLAERTDTQYF
NA NA 11 TRBJ2-7 TRBV5-1 TGCGCCAGCAGCTCCATAGCCGAGCAGTACTTC CASSSIAEQYF
TRBD2 once 18 TRBJ2-3 TRBV9 TGTGCCAGCAGCGTCCAGGGCTTGACTAGCGGGAGTACAGATACGCAGTATTTT CASSVQGLTSGSTDTQYF
NA NA 13 TRBJ2-5 TRBV28 TGTGCCACCCTTCCTGAGTTTCAAGAGACCCAGTACTTC CATLPEFQETQYF
NA once 17 TRBJ2-5 TRBV5-4 TGTGCCAGCAGCGGCGCTACGGGGACACCACAGCGAGAGACCCAGTACTTC CASSGATGTPQRETQYF
NA NA 12 TRBJ2-3 TRBV10-3 TGTGCCATCAGTGGGGAGACAGATACGCAGTATTTT CAISGETDTQYF
NA NA 12 TRBJ2-7 TRBV2 TGTGCCAGCAGTGCTAACAGCGGCGAGCAGTACTTC CASSANSGEQYF
NA NA 11 TRBJ2-7 TRBV12-5 TGTGCTAGTGGGGGGGGTTACGAGCAGTACTTC CASGGGYEQYF
NA NA 15 TRBJ1-4 TRBV10-2 TGCGCCAGCAGTGGGACAGCTGCAACTAATGAAAAACTGTTTTTT CASSGTAATNEKLFF
TRBD2 NA 16 TRBJ2-5 TRBV5-5 TGTGCCAGCACCCCCGCGGCGGGAGGGTACCGAGAGACCCAGTACTTC CASTPAAGGYRETQYF